This entry lists 14 T cell receptor beta chains sequenced from one sample in a study of beta chain features in type 1 diabetes. The sequenced template was cDNA made from the entire isolated RNA. Only in-frame clones appear in the TCRdb table, and some are missing; sequencing was by immunoSEQ multiplex PCR. The top ten clones hold 0.053% of a sample with hundreds of thousands of clones, approximately 70% of them seen once. Sequencing input: naive CD4+ T cells from blood. These receptors were taken from a man under 40 in good health.

The CDR3 is CASRAWGSYNEQFF. Here the CDR3 DNA reads TGTGCTTCTAGGGCCTGGGGCTCCTACAATGAGCAGTTCTTC. The chain is built from TRBV30 and TRBJ2-1; D remains unclear. In germline, CDR1 is GTSNPN, CDR2 SVGIG (reference sequence). The CDR3 has 14 amino acids.

The chain recombines TRBV25-1 with TRBJ2-3; D is unresolved. Trimming took off 4 bases at V and 1 base at J, with 12 bases between the two ends. Germline CDR1 reads MGHDK; CDR2 reads SYGVNS. This CDR3 has 15 residues. The CDR3 region has the DNA TGTGCCAGCAGTGGAAACTTGTTCCGCACAGATACGCAGTATTTT. Translating it yields CASSGNLFRTDTQYF.

This clone was recorded once. The rearrangement uses TRBV9 and TRBJ2-5, with D perhaps TRBD1 or TRBD2 (5 bases each). Trimming took off 2 bases at V and 1 base at J, with 9 bases between the two ends. Germline V CDR1 and CDR2: SGDLS, YYNGEE. CDR3 length: 14 residues. Written as DNA, the CDR3 is TGTGCCAGCAGCGTCGGGGCGATCCAAGAGACCCAGTACTTC. Translating gives CASSVGAIQETQYF.

V and J are TRBV7-2 and TRBJ1-1; a weak D match, TRBD1 (6 bases). Germline V lookup: CDR1 SGHTA, CDR2 FQGNSA. V shed 5 bases and J shed 11 bases, with 12 bases lying between them. CDR3 length equals 11 residues. CDR3 bases: TGTGCCAGCAGCCAGGGGCCCGGGGCTTTCTTT. Translation gives CASSQGPGAFF. The entire variable domain, with the rest obtained from reference TRBV7-2 and TRBJ1-1, is as follows: GAGVSQSPSNKVTEKGKDVELRCDPISGHTALYWYRQSLGQGLEFLIYFQGNSAPDKSGLPSDRFSAERTGGSVSTLTIQRTQQEDSAVYLCASSQGPGAFFGQGTRLTVV.

This chain connects TRBV7-2 to TRBJ2-3; 8 nucleotides match TRBD2. With V trimmed by 2 bases and J by 0 bases, 1 base remained unmatched. The CDR3 has 15 amino acids. Germline-derived CDR1 and CDR2 are SGHTA and FQGNSA. The CDR3 loop is CASSLSGSSTDTQYF. As DNA, the CDR3 is TGTGCCAGCAGCTTAAGCGGGAGCAGCACAGATACGCAGTATTTT.

There are a few counts of this clone. This chain links TRBV30 with TRBJ2-7; D is unresolved. Trimming left V 5 bases short and J 0 bases short, with 8 bases between. Per germline, CDR1 GTSNPN and CDR2 SVGIG (reference sequence). The length of the CDR3 is 12 residues. DNA for the CDR3: TGTGCCTGGTTTACCAGCTCCTACGAGCAGTACTTC. Its protein is CAWFTSSYEQYF.

The chain is built from TRBV19 and TRBJ1-4; TRBD1 is a possible D gene (6 bases). Deletions cut 7 bases from V and 6 bases from J, with 12 bases between. Looked up from germline, CDR1 is LNHDA and CDR2 is SQIVND (reference sequence). The CDR3 loop spans 13 amino acids. The CDR3 coding sequence is TGTGCCAGTACTACAGGGCGGGATGAAAAACTGTTTTTT. It is translated as CASTTGRDEKLFF.

The chain joins TRBV7-2 to TRBJ2-7; 7 nucleotides match TRBD1. V gave up 5 bases and J gave up 6 bases; unmatched junction bases: 7. The germline V gene has CDR1 SGHTA and CDR2 FQGNSA. This CDR3 region has 13 residues. The CDR3 protein is CASSTSDRVEQYF. The DNA for the CDR3 is TGTGCCAGCAGCACATCCGACAGGGTCGAGCAGTACTTC. The whole variable domain, filled in from reference TRBV7-2 and TRBJ2-7, reads GAGVSQSPSNKVTEKGKDVELRCDPISGHTALYWYRQSLGQGLEFLIYFQGNSAPDKSGLPSDRFSAERTGGSVSTLTIQRTQQEDSAVYLCASSTSDRVEQYFGPGTRLTVT.

This clone was counted a single time. This chain connects TRBV30 to TRBJ1-4; perhaps TRBD1 as D (5 bases). Trimming cost V 5 bases and J 16 bases, with 20 bases left between them. The length of the CDR3 is 12 residues. CDR1 is GTSNPN and CDR2 is SVGIG in the germline V gene (reference sequence). The CDR3 spells CAWSNQGAVQFF. The CDR3 nucleotides read TGTGCCTGGTCGAATCAGGGCGCGGTGCAGTTTTTT.

Worth noting for this clone: Other DNA sequences from this sample encode an identical CDR3 as well. CDR3 region: CAWSVSGADTQYF. In DNA form, the CDR3 reads TGTGCCTGGAGTGTATCCGGGGCGGATACGCAGTATTTT. The chain carries TRBV30 and TRBJ2-3; tentatively, D is TRBD1 or TRBD2 (5 bases each). CDR3 size: 13 residues. The ends were cut back, 0 bases at V and 6 bases at J, with 10 bases in the middle. Germline V gene lookup returns CDR1 GTSNPN and CDR2 SVGIG (reference sequence).

This clone was seen a few times. The chain carries TRBV25-1 and TRBJ2-4; 10 positions match TRBD2. Germline V gene lookup returns CDR1 MGHDK and CDR2 SYGVNS. V dropped 10 bases and J dropped 6; count of bases not matched to a gene: 3. The CDR3 contains 12 residues. The CDR3 loop reads CATGTSVNIQYF. The DNA for the CDR3 is TGTGCCACCGGGACTAGCGTAAACATTCAGTACTTC.

The gene calls are TRBV9 and TRBJ2-5, with D unclear. The length of the CDR3 is 15 residues. Germline V lookup: CDR1 SGDLS, CDR2 YYNGEE. Trimming shortened V by 0 bases and J by 4 bases, and 13 bases separated the two germline ends. The CDR3 DNA follows: TGTGCCAGCAGCGTAGCTGGCAGCCTAAGAGAGACCCAGTACTTC. Translation gives CASSVAGSLRETQYF.

This clone occurred once. The rearrangement joins TRBV7-9 to TRBJ1-1; no reliable D call. V was cut by 6 bases and J by 5 bases, with 7 bases left in between. This CDR3 is 11 amino acids long. Germline loops: CDR1 SEHNR, CDR2 FQNEAQ (reference sequence). The CDR3 region has the DNA TGTGCCAGCAGTCGGAGGACTGAAGCTTTCTTT. The encoded protein is CASSRRTEAFF.

CDR3 in amino acids: CASSSQGTETQYF. The DNA of the CDR3 is TGTGCCAGTAGTTCTCAGGGGACCGAGACCCAGTACTTC. This chain uses TRBV19 with TRBJ2-5; a weak D match, TRBD1 (6 bases). Trimming shortened V by 5 bases and J by 5 bases, and 12 bases separated the two germline ends. This CDR3 has 13 residues. Germline CDR1 reads LNHDA; CDR2 reads SQIVND (reference sequence).